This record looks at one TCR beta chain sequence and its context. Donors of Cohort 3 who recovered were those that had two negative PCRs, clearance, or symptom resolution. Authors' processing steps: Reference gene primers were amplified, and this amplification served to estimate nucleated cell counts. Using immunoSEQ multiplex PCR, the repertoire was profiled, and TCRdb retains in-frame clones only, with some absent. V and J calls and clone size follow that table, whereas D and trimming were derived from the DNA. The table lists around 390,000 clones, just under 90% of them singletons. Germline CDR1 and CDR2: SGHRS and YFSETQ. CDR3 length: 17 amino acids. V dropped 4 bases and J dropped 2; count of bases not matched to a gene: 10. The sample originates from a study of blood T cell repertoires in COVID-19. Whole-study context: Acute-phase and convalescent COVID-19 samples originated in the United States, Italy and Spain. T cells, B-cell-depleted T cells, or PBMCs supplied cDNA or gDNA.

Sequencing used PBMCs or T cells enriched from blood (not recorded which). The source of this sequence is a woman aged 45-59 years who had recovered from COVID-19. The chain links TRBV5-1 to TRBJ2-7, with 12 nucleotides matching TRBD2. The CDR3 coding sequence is TGCGCCAGCAGCGCAAGAGCCCTAGCGGGGGGGGCCTACGAGCAGTACTTC. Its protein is CASSARALAGGAYEQYF.